In its sample, the clone carrying this TCR beta chain was seen many times. What it binds is not known. This record belongs to a study of CD8 T cells in ankylosing spondylitis. General study results and limits: A TCR beta motif of under 10 highly homologous variants seemed to mark ankylosing spondylitis blood. Disease-linked clones were reportedly significantly enriched in matched ankylosing spondylitis synovial fluid. A subset of motif variants has previously been described in the synovial fluid and blood of reactive arthritis. As for the disease-linked clones, they showed a CD8+ phenotype and occurred at relatively low frequencies in peripheral blood.

CDR3 length: 14 residues. With V trimmed by 5 bases and J by 5 bases, 6 bases remained unmatched. Germline loops: CDR1 SGHTA, CDR2 FQGNSA. TCR beta libraries were made by quantitative 5'-RACE with molecular barcodes. One entry per CDR3 protein results from TCRdb running MiXCR on the 5' RACE reads. The data show tens of thousands of distinct CDR3 sequences, with more than 8.5% seen just once and approximately 30% held by the top ten. This sequence joins TRBV7-2 and TRBJ2-1, with TRBD2 matching over 7 bases. Input material: blood, either unsorted or a sorted T cell fraction (not recorded which). This sequence was found in a male donor with ankylosing spondylitis. The CDR3 region has the DNA TGTGCCAGCAGCCCGGGACTACAAAACAATGAGCAGTTCTTC. Encoded protein: CASSPGLQNNEQFF.